The present T cell receptor beta chain was sequenced within a study of Graves' ophthalmopathy and Graves' hyperthyroidism (dated by TCRdb to 2016 to 2019). General notes on the study: Peripheral blood samples were taken at the time of initial diagnosis, before any treatment was given. To tell Graves' ophthalmopathy apart from Graves' hyperthyroidism, and to predict which patients would progress to ophthalmopathy, the study relied on TCR beta repertoire signatures. In total, over 130 blood samples were TCR-sequenced: 43 ophthalmopathy, over 70 hyperthyroidism and about 17 hyperthyroidism-to-ophthalmopathy patients. To explore V-J signatures that separate ophthalmopathy from hyperthyroidism, a discovery set of about 98 patients was enrolled, consisting of about 45 with ophthalmopathy and roughly 60 with stable hyperthyroidism. An independent validation cohort comprised roughly 20 hyperthyroidism patients and over 15 patients who later progressed from hyperthyroidism to ophthalmopathy. T-cell repertoires of thyroid tissue and blood were compared in six hyperthyroidism patients. Following sampling, methimazole starting at 30 mg daily was administered to hyperthyroidism patients, and high-dose intravenous methylprednisolone was administered to ophthalmopathy patients.

Patients with ophthalmopathy had moderately to severely active disease, with a Clinical Activity Score of 3 or more, a NOSPECS grade of 4 or more, and a disease duration of less than 3 months. Anyone with other autoimmune diseases, uncontrolled infections, pregnancy or lactation was excluded from the study. Diagnosis was based on clinical symptoms, serum thyroxine, TRAb, thyroid ultrasound and orbital computed tomography. Using Ficoll-Paque density gradient centrifugation, PBMCs were isolated from 9.5 to 10 ml of fresh peripheral blood. Trizol reagent was used to extract the total RNA, and its quality was then checked on an Agilent 2100 Bioanalyzer. CDR1 and CDR2, looked up from the germline V gene, are MGHDK and SYGVNS. The CDR3 runs 16 amino acids, cysteine and phenylalanine included. Here the CDR3 DNA is all that survives: 48 bases in frame from base 1. TCR beta CDR3 regions were amplified from RNA transcripts for repertoire sequencing. A first-round RT-PCR used HTBI primers with the Qiagen OneStep RT-PCR kit, followed by a second-round multiplex PCR, size selection and purification. Libraries were sequenced on an Illumina HiSeq2000 using paired-end 100 bp reads. The paper's processing steps were these. Reads were processed with SOAPnuke, discarding reads with adapters, uncalled bases, mean Phred below 15, or no exact constant-primer or identifier match. High-quality paired reads were merged with COPE v1.2.5. Each unique nucleotide sequence was treated as a clonotype, and MiTCR v1.1 was used to align the clonotypes to the IMGT TRB V, D and J references. The analysis was limited to V-J combinations with a frequency above 0.0001, which together covered approximately 99% of repertoires. A TCR clonal expansion and chaos score per V-J combination was defined as the ratio of F50 clonal expansion to chaos observed in the TCRdist matrix. Welch's t-statistics and random forest were used to narrow the features down to around 13 V-J combinations, which were then fed into a naive Bayes classifier. The Morisita-Horn index was used to measure how similar the thyroid and blood repertoires were. The public reads were reprocessed in TCRdb via fastp at Q25 and MiXCR, keeping in-frame beta chains. Merged by CDR3 protein, the rows form single entries marked with the most common genes and DNA. These V and J calls are TCRdb output, not the study's own analysis. For this sample there are around 600,000 distinct CDR3 sequences; under 50% appear just once. The top ten clonotypes cover more than 2.5% of the sample.

General conclusions and limits of the study: In validation, the model predicted ophthalmopathy progression with nearly 71% sensitivity and around 72% specificity; fewer than 15 predicted patients were CT-confirmed with GO in a median of approximately 6.5 months. Most of the expanded thyroid clonotypes with a frequency above 0.001 were also detected in blood, and it was suggested that the thyroid immune response may be reflected by blood repertoires. Sample size was not statistically predetermined, and group allocation was not concealed from the investigators. In cross-validation, the 13-signature model distinguished ophthalmopathy from stable hyperthyroidism with around 90% sensitivity and 81.08% specificity, while in the test set the corresponding values were about 79% and 69%.

Of note for this clonotype: The antigen it binds to is not known. This may come from a read error, since a much larger clone is one base off.

This sequence originates from an adult man with Graves' ophthalmopathy. The rearranged segments are TRBV25-1 and TRBJ2-7; the D gene identity is not certain. The specimen was peripheral blood. The bases are TGTGCCAGCAGTGACCCCTCCCGGGCCGGCTCCTACGAGCAGCACTTC. Translated, this is CASSDPSRAGSYEQHF.